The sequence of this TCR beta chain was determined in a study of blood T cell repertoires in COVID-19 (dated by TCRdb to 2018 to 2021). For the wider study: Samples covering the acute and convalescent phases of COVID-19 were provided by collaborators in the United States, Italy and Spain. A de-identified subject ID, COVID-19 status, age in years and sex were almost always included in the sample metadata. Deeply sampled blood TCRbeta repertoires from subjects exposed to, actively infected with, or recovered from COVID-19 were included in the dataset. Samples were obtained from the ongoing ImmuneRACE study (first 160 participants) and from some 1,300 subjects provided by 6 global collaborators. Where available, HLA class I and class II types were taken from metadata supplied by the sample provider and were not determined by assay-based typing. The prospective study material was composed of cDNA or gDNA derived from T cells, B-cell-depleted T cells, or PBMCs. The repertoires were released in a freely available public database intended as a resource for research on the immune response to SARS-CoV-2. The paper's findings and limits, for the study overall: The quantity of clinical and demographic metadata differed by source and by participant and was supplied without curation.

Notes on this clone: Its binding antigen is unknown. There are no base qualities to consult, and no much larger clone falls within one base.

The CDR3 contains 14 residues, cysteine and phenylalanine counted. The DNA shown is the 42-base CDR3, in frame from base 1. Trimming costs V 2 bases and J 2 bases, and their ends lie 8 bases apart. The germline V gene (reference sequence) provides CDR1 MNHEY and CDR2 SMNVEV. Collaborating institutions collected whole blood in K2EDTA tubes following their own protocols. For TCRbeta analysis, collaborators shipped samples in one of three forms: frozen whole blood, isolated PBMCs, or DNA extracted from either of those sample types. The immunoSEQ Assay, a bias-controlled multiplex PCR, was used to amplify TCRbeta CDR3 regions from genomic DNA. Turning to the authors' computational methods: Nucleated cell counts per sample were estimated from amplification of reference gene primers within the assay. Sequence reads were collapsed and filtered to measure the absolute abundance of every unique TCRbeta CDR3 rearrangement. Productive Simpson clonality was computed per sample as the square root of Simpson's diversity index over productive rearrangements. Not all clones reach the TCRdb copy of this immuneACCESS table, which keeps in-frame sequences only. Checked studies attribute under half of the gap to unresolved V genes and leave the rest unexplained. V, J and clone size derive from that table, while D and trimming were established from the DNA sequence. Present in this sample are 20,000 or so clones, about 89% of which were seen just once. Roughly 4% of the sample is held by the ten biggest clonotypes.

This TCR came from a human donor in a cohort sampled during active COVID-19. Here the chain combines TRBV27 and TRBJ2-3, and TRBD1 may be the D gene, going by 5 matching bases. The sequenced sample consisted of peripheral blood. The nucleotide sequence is TGTGCCAGCAGTTTACGACAGATCACAGATACGCAGTATTTT. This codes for CASSLRQITDTQYF.